This T cell receptor (beta chain) was observed in a study of blood T cell repertoires in COVID-19. Study summary: Collection of acute and convalescent COVID-19 samples took place in the United States, Italy and Spain. PBMCs, B-cell-depleted T cells, or T cells were the source of the cDNA or gDNA that made up the material.

Trimming cost V 5 bases and J 4 bases; bases outside gene matches: 2. The CDR3 spans 13 residues. The V gene's germline CDR1 is SGHAT and CDR2 FQNNGV. The data were produced by immunoSEQ multiplex PCR, yet TCRdb's version contains in-frame clones alone and is incomplete. The sample has over 300,000 clones; nearly 90% are singletons. This clone has only one observation. This chain links TRBV11-2 with TRBJ2-3; TRBD2 aligns across 8 bases. The sample was peripheral blood. This clonotype originated in a man between 18 and 29 years old with active or convalescent COVID-19. CDR3 in amino acids: CASSPGGADTQYF. The CDR3 DNA reads as TGTGCCAGCAGCCCCGGGGGGGCAGATACGCAGTATTTT.